The 18 T cell receptor beta chains in this list originate from one sample, sequenced in a study of identical twins. TCRdb reprocessed the 5' RACE reads via MiXCR and lists one record per CDR3 protein. Of some 330,000 distinct CDR3 sequences listed, about 10% were seen once; the top ten hold under 9.5%. The sample consisted of naive T cells sorted from blood. The receptors here all came from a woman aged 50 to 65 in good health.

This clonotype is a singleton in its sample. Because it lacks the conserved phenylalanine or tryptophan at the end, this CDR3 is likely a read error. The chain carries TRBV10-2 and TRBJ2-3; TRBD2 agrees at 7 bases. The CDR3 runs to 13 residues. The germline gives CDR1 WSHSY, CDR2 SAAADI. The V and J ends lost 0 bases and 6 bases, in that order; junction bases with no gene match: 0. The CDR3: CASSESGGDTQYS. The CDR3 nucleotides are TGCGCCAGCAGTGAGTCGGGAGGGGATACGCAGTATTCT.

The chain joins TRBV27 to TRBJ2-7, with TRBD2 matching 14 bases. Trimming took 6 bases from V and 1 from J; bases not matched to a gene: 8. CDR1 and CDR2 (germline): MNHEY, SMNVEV (reference sequence). The CDR3 is 17 amino acids. The CDR3, as DNA: TGTGCCAGCAGCCGGACTAGCGGGAGGATTAGATCCTACGAGCAGTACTTC. Protein product: CASSRTSGRIRSYEQYF.

This chain links TRBV5-6 with TRBJ1-1, with TRBD1 identical over 7 bases. The CDR3 is made up of 16 amino acids. Germline CDR1 SGHDT, CDR2 YYEEEE. The junction had 8 bases not matched to a gene; V was cut back by 2 bases and J by 1 base. CDR3 DNA sequence: TGTGCCAGCAGCTTAAAGGGACAGCCCACGAACACTGAAGCTTTCTTT. Residues: CASSLKGQPTNTEAFF.

This clonotype appeared a few times. The rearrangement joins TRBV12-3 or TRBV12-4 to TRBJ2-1; D unresolved. There are 12 residues in the CDR3. V was clipped by 3 bases and J by 15 bases, with 15 bases between them. CDR3 sequence: CASSLGPNWPFF. The DNA for the CDR3 is TGTGCCAGCAGTTTGGGTCCGAATTGGCCGTTCTTC.

This clonotype has more than one count but fewer than ten. The rearrangement uses TRBV12-3 or TRBV12-4 and TRBJ2-2; TRBD2 is a possible D gene (7 bases). Trimming took off 1 base at V and 6 bases at J, with 9 bases between the two ends. The CDR3 extends over 14 amino acids. CDR3 in amino acids: CASSLVGGPGELFF. CDR3 coding DNA: TGTGCCAGCAGTTTAGTCGGGGGGCCCGGGGAGCTGTTTTTT.

A few counts support this clonotype. The chain joins TRBV6-1 to TRBJ2-5; 7 bases are shared with TRBD2. Germline V gene lookup returns CDR1 MNHNS and CDR2 SASEGT. This CDR3 is 14 amino acids long. V shed 6 bases and J 5 bases; nucleotides not matched to a gene: 9. CDR3 region: CASSGRLEWETQYF. CDR3 bases: TGTGCCAGCAGCGGGAGGCTCGAGTGGGAGACCCAGTACTTC.

This clonotype occurred a few times. The genes are TRBV12-3 or TRBV12-4 and TRBJ2-2; D gene uncertain. This CDR3 has 12 residues. V lost 4 bases to trimming and J lost 9 bases, with 9 bases between them. CDR3 sequence: CASSSSPRELFF. CDR3 sequence (DNA): TGTGCCAGCAGTTCATCCCCGAGGGAGCTGTTTTTT.

This clonotype was seen only a few times. This chain joins TRBV5-1 and TRBJ2-1; no firm D call. The CDR3 is 13 residues long. Per the germline V gene, CDR1 is SGHRS and CDR2 is YFSETQ. The V end was cut by 5 bases, the J end by 5 bases, with 11 bases between. CDR3 region: CASSINFNNEQFF. The CDR3, as DNA: TGCGCCAGCAGTATAAACTTCAACAATGAGCAGTTCTTC. The full variable domain, with the rest looked up from reference TRBV5-1 and TRBJ2-1, is KAGVTQTPRYLIKTRGQQVTLSCSPISGHRSVSWYQQTPGQGLQFLFEYFSETQRNKGNFPGRFSGRQFSNSRSEMNVSTLELGDSALYLCASSINFNNEQFFGPGTRLTVL.

The V and J genes are TRBV18 and TRBJ1-4; a possible D gene is TRBD1 (6 bases). Germline values: CDR1 KGHSH, CDR2 LQKENI. The CDR3 loop spans 14 amino acids. V was trimmed by 3 bases and J by 6 bases, leaving 11 bases between them. As DNA, the CDR3 is TGTGCCAGCTCACCCTCAGGGGCAGATGAAAAACTGTTTTTT. The encoded protein is CASSPSGADEKLFF.

V and J are TRBV30 and TRBJ2-1, with D tentatively TRBD1 or TRBD2 (6 bases each). Trimming left V 3 bases short and J 3 bases short, with 9 bases between. Germline V gene data show CDR1 as GTSNPN and CDR2 as SVGIG (reference sequence). The CDR3 has 13 residues. CDR3 loop: CAWSRGGYNEQFF. The CDR3 DNA sequence: TGTGCCTGGAGCAGGGGAGGCTACAATGAGCAGTTCTTC. Looking up the rest from reference TRBV30 and TRBJ2-1 gives the full variable domain: SQTIHQWPATLVQPVGSPLSLECTVEGTSNPNLYWYRQAAGRGLQLLFYSVGIGQISSEVPQNLSASRPQDRQFILSSKKLLLSDSGFYLCAWSRGGYNEQFFGPGTRLTVL.

This clonotype was counted between two and nine times. The chain uses TRBV5-1 and TRBJ1-2; 8 bases agree with TRBD1. The CDR3 loop spans 15 amino acids. Trimming cost V 0 bases and J 7 bases; bases outside gene matches: 8. CDR1 and CDR2 (germline): SGHRS, YFSETQ. The CDR3 reads CASSLASTGDIGYTF. Written as DNA, the CDR3 is TGCGCCAGCAGCTTGGCGTCGACAGGGGACATTGGCTACACCTTC.

CDR3 bases: TGCAGTGCTAGCCTGGGACAGGGCAATCAGCCCCAGCATTTT. Amino acid sequence: CSASLGQGNQPQHF. The chain employs TRBV20-1 and TRBJ1-5; 8 bases are a match to TRBD1. Germline values: CDR1 DFQATT, CDR2 SNEGSKA (reference sequence). Unmatched junction bases numbered 3, after V lost 3 bases and J lost 2 bases. CDR3 length: 14 residues.

This clonotype was detected many times. The J gene is TRBJ2-3, the V gene TRBV5-1, with D perhaps matching TRBD1 or TRBD2 (5 bases each). The CDR3 loop spans 15 amino acids. Germline CDR1 is SGHRS and CDR2 is YFSETQ. Trimming cost V 5 bases and J 0 bases, with 13 bases left between them. The CDR3 loop reads CASRLGRSSTDTQYF. As DNA, the CDR3 is TGCGCCAGCAGGCTGGGACGGTCTAGCACAGATACGCAGTATTTT.

The chain couples TRBV7-3 to TRBJ2-1, with TRBD2 identical over 7 bases. Germline CDR1 SGHTA, CDR2 FQGTGA. V lost 1 base, J lost 4 bases, and 4 bases stayed unmatched. This CDR3 comprises 15 residues. For the CDR3, the DNA is TGTGCCAGCAGCTTAAGTGCGGGAGAGTACAATGAGCAGTTCTTC. Protein product: CASSLSAGEYNEQFF.

The sample holds many counts of this clonotype. V is TRBV10-3 and J is TRBJ2-2; D possibly matches TRBD1 or TRBD2 (5 bases each). The CDR3 covers 15 residues. Germline values: CDR1 ENHRY, CDR2 SYGVKD. V was pared by 3 bases and J by 0 bases, with 8 bases between. CDR3 bases: TGTGCCATCAGTGACGGGACGGCGAACACCGGGGAGCTGTTTTTT. Translation gives CAISDGTANTGELFF.

The rearrangement links TRBV7-9 to TRBJ2-7; 8 nucleotides line up with TRBD2. The CDR3 sequence is 18 residues long. The ends lost 1 base at V and 0 bases at J; junction bases unmatched: 11. The germline V gene has CDR1 SEHNR and CDR2 FQNEAQ (reference sequence). CDR3 sequence (DNA): TGTGCCAGCAGCTTAGGGCTGCCGGGGAGCGGGAGCTCCTACGAGCAGTACTTC. Translation: CASSLGLPGSGSSYEQYF.

This clonotype was counted only a few times. This chain uses TRBV27 with TRBJ2-2; unclear D gene. Germline V CDR1 and CDR2: MNHEY, SMNVEV (reference sequence). The CDR3 loop spans 13 amino acids. CDR3 bases: TGTGCAGTGGGTGAGAGCCCCACCGGGGAGCTGTTTTTT. It codes for CAVGESPTGELFF.

This clonotype has more than one count but fewer than ten. The V call is TRBV7-8, the J call TRBJ2-1; 10 nucleotides match TRBD2. The CDR3 is made up of 16 amino acids. Trimming cost V 5 bases and J 4 bases; bases outside gene matches: 8. In germline, CDR1 is SGHVS, CDR2 FQNEAQ. CDR3 sequence (DNA): TGTGCCAGCAGCCAGACCGGGACTAGCGTATACAATGAGCAGTTCTTC. Translating gives CASSQTGTSVYNEQFF.